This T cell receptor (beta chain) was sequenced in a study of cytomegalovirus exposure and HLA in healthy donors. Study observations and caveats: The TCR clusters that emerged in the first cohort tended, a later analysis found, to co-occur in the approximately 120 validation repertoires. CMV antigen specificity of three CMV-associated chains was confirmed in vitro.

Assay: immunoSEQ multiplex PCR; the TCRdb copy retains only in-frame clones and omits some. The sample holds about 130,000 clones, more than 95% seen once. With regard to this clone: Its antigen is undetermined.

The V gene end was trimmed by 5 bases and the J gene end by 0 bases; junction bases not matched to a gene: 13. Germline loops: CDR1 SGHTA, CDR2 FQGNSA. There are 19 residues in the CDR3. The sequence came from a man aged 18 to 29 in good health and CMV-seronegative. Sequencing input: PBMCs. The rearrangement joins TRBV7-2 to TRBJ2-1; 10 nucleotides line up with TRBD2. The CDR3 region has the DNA TGTGCCAGCAGCCCGTCCGGAGCGGGAGGGCCTAGCTCCTACAATGAGCAGTTCTTC. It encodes CASSPSGAGGPSSYNEQFF.